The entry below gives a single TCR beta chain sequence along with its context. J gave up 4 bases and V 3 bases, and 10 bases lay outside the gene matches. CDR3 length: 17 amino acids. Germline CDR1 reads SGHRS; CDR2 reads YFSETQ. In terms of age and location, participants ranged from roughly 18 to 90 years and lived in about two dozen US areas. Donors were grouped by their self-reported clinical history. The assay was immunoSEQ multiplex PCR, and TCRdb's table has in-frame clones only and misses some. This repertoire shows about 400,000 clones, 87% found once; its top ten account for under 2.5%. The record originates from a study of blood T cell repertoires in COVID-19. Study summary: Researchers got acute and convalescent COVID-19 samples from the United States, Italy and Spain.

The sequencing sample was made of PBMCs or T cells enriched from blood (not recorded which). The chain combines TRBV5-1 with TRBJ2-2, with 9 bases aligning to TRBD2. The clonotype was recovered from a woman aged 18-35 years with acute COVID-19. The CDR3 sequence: CASSSPIAGAGTGELFF. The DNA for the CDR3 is TGCGCCAGCAGCTCCCCTATAGCGGGAGCTGGCACCGGGGAGCTGTTTTTT.